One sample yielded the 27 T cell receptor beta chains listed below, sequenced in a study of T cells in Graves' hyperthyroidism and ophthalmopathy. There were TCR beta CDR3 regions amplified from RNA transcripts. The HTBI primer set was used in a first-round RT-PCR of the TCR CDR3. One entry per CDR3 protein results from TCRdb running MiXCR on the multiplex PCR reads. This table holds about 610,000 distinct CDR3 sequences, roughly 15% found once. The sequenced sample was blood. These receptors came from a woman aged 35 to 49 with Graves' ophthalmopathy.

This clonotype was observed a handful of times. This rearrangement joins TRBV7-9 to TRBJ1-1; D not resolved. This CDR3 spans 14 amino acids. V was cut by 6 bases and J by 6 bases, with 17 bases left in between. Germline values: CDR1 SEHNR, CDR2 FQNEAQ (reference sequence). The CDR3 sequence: CASSSPGKGSEAFF. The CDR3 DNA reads TGTGCCAGCAGTTCACCGGGGAAAGGGTCTGAAGCTTTCTTT.

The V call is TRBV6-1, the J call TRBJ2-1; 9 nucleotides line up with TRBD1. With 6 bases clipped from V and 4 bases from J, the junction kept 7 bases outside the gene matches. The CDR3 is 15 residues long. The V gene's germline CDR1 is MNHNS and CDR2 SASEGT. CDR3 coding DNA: TGTGCCAGCAGATTGGGGACAGGGCCTTACAATGAGCAGTTCTTC. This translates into CASRLGTGPYNEQFF.

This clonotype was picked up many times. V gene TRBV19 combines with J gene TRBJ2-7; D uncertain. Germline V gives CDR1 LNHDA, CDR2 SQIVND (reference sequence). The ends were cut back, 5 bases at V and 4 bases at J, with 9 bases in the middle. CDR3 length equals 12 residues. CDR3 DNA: TGTGCCAGTAGTGAGGAGATTTACGAGCAGTACTTC. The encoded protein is CASSEEIYEQYF.

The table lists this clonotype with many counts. CDR3 nucleotides: TGTGCCAGCAGTTTACTAGGGAGGAACTATGGCTACACCTTC. It yields the protein CASSLLGRNYGYTF. The chain carries TRBV6-2 or TRBV6-3 and TRBJ1-2; D gene uncertain. The germline gives CDR1 MNHEY, CDR2 SVGEGT. The V end lost 4 bases, the J end lost 2 bases, and 11 bases lay between the germline ends. This CDR3 contains 14 residues.

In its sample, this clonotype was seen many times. The CDR3 bases are TGTGCCAGCAGCTTCAAAGCGGAGAGCTCCTACGAGCAGTACTTC. It codes for CASSFKAESSYEQYF. The chain recombines TRBV11-2 with TRBJ2-7; D might be TRBD2 (5 bases). CDR3 length: 15 residues. Germline CDR1 is SGHAT and CDR2 is FQNNGV. V was shortened by 3 bases and J by 0 bases, with 12 bases between the two germline ends.

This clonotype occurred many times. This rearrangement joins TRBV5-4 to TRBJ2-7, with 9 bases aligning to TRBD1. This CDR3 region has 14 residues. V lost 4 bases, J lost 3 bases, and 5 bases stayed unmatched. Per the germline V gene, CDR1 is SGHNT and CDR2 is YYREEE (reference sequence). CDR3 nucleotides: TGTGCCAGCAGCGTAGACAGGGGGGACTACGAGCAGTACTTC. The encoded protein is CASSVDRGDYEQYF.

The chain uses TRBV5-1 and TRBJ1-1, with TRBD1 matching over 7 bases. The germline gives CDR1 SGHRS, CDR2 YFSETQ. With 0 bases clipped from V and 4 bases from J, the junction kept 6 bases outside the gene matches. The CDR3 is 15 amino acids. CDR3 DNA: TGCGCCAGCAGCTTGGGTAGGGGGCAAGTCACTGAAGCTTTCTTT. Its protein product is CASSLGRGQVTEAFF.

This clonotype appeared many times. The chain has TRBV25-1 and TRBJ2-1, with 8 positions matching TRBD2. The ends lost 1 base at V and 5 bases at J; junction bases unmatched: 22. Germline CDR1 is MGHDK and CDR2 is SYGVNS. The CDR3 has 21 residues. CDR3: CASSESGSVAGYFRNHNEQFF. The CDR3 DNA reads TGTGCCAGCAGTGAATCTGGGTCGGTAGCGGGATATTTCCGAAATCACAATGAGCAGTTCTTC.

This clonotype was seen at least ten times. CDR3: CASSLNPETEAFF. The DNA for the CDR3 is TGTGCCAGCAGCTTAAACCCTGAAACTGAAGCTTTCTTT. The rearrangement links TRBV7-9 to TRBJ1-1; D not resolved. CDR1 is SEHNR and CDR2 is FQNEAQ in the germline V gene (reference sequence). The CDR3 has 13 amino acids. Trimming removed 2 bases at V and 5 bases at J, with 9 bases between.

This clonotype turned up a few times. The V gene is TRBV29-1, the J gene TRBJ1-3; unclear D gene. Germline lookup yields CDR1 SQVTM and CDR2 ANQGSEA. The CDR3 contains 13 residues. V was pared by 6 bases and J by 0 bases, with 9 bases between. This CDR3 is CSVTLSSGNTIYF. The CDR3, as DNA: TGCAGCGTGACACTCAGCTCTGGAAACACCATATATTTT.

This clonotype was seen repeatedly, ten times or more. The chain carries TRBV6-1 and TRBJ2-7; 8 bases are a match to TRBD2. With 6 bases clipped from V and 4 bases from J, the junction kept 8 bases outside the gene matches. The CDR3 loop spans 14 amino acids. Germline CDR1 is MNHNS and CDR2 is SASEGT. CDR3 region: CASRGAGDGYEQYF. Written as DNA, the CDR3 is TGTGCCAGCAGAGGAGCGGGAGATGGGTACGAGCAGTACTTC.

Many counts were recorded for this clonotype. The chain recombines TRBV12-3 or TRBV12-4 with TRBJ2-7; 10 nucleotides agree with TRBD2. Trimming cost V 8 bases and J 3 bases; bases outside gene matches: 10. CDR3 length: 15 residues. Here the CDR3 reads CASGDIWTSGYEQYF. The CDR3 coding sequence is TGTGCCAGCGGCGACATCTGGACTAGCGGCTACGAGCAGTACTTC.

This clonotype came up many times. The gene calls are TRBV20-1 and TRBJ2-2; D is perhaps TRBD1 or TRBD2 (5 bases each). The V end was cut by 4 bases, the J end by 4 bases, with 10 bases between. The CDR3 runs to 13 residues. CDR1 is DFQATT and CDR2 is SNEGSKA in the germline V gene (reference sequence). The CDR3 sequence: CSAKRGGTGELFF. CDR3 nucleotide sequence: TGCAGTGCTAAACGGGGCGGCACCGGGGAGCTGTTTTTT.

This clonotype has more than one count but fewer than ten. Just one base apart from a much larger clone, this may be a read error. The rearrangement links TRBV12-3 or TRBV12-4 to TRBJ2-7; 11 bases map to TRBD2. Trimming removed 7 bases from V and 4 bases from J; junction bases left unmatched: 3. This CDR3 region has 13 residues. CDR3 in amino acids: CASMTSGIYEQYF. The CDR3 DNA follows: TGTGCCAGCATGACTAGCGGGATTTACGAGCAGTACTTC.

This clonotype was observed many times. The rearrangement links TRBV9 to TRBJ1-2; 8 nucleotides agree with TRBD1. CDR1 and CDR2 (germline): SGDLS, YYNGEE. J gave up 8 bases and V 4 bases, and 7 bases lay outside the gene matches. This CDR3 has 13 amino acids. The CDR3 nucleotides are TGTGCCAGCAGCACCGGGACAGGAGAAGGCTACACCTTC. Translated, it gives CASSTGTGEGYTF.

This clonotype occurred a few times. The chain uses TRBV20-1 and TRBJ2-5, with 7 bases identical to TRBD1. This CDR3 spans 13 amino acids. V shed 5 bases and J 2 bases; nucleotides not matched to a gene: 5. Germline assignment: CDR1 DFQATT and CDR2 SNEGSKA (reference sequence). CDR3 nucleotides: TGCAGTGCTTGGACAGGAACACAAGAGACCCAGTACTTC. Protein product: CSAWTGTQETQYF.

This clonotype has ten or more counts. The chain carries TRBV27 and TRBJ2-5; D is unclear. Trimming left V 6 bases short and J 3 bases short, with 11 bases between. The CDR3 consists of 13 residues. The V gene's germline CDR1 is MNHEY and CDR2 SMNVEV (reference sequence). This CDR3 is CASRAHGEETQYF. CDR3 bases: TGTGCCAGCAGGGCACACGGAGAAGAGACCCAGTACTTC.

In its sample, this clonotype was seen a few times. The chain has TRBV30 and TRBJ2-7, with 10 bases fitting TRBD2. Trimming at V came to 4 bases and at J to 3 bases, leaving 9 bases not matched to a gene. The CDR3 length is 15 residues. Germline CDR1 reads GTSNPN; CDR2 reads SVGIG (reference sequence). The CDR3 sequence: CAWNNPGLASYEQYF. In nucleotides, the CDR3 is TGTGCCTGGAACAACCCGGGACTAGCGAGCTACGAGCAGTACTTC.

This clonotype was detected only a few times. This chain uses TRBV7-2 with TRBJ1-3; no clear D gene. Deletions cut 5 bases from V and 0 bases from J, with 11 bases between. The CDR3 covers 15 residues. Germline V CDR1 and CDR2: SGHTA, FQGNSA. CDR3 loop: CASSLSKFSGNTIYF. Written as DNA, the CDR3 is TGTGCCAGCAGCCTCTCCAAATTCTCTGGAAACACCATATATTTT.

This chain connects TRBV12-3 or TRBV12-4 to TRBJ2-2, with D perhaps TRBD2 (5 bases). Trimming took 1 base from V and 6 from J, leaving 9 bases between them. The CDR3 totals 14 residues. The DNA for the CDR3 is TGTGCCAGCAGTTTAGGCCTGGAGGCCGGGGAGCTGTTTTTT. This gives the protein CASSLGLEAGELFF.

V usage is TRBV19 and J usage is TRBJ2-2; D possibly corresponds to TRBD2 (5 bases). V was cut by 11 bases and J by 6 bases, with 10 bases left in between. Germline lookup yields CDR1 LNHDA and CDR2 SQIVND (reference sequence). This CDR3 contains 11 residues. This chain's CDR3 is CAAMEAGELFF. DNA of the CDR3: TGTGCCGCCATGGAGGCCGGGGAGCTGTTTTTT.

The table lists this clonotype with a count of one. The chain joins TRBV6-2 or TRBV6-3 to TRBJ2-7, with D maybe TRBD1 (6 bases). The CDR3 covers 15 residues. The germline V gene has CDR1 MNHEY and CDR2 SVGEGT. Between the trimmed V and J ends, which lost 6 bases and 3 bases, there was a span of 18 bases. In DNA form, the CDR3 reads TGTGCCAGCAGCCATAACCTTCTACAGGGCTACGAGCAGTACTTC. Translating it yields CASSHNLLQGYEQYF.

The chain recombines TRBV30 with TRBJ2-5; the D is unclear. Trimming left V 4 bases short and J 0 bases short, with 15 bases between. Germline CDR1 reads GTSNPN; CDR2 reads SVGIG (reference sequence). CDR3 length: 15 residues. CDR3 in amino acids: CAWTHKSDYQETQYF. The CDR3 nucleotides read TGTGCCTGGACCCACAAAAGTGACTACCAAGAGACCCAGTACTTC.

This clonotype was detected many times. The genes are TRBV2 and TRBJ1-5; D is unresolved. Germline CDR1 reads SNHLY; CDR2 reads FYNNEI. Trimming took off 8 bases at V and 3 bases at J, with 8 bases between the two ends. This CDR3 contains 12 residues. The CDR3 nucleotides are TGTGCCAGCCGAGACTACAATCAGCCCCAGCATTTT. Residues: CASRDYNQPQHF.

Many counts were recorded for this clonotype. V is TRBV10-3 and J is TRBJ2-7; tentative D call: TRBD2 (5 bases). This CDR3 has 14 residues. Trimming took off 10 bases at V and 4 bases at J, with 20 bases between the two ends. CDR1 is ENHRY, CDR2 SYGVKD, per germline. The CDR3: CATESGSLGYEQYF. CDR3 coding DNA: TGTGCCACCGAATCGGGGAGCCTTGGGTACGAGCAGTACTTC.

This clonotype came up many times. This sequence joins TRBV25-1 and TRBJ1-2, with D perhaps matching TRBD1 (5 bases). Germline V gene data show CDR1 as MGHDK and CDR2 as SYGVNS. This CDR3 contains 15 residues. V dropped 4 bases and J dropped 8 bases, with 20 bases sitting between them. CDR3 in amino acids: CASSAYAGLRSGYTF. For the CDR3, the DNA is TGTGCCAGCAGTGCCTATGCGGGACTCCGGTCGGGCTACACCTTC.

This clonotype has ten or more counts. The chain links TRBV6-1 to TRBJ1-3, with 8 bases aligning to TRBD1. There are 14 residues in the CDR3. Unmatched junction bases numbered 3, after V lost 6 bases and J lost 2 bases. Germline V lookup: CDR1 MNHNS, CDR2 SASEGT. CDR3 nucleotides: TGTGCCAGCAGCCAGACAGGGGCTGGAAACACCATATATTTT. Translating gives CASSQTGAGNTIYF.